A selection of T cell receptor beta chains follows, all from one sample in a study of blood T cells in healthy people across ages. TCRdb recomputed calls from the 5' RACE reads with MiXCR, one row per CDR3 protein. The table shows around 690,000 distinct CDR3 sequences, with under 65% occurring only once. The sequencing input was blood. The receptors shown here come from a man aged 55 to 70 in good health. Both conserved end residues are part of each CDR3. Each record gives: clone size, J gene, D gene, V gene, CDR3 DNA, CDR3 protein. D genes are given only for firm matches. Where a row states a size, it is once, few, many or the class of an expanded clone; other rows omit it.

.,TRBJ2-1,.,TRBV24-1,TGTGCCACCAGTGATTTGAGGGCCACTTACAATGAGCAGTTCTTC,CATSDLRATYNEQFF
.,TRBJ2-7,.,TRBV29-1,TGCAGCGCTAGCGGGACAGGGTTCGAGCAGTACTTC,CSASGTGFEQYF
.,TRBJ2-5,.,TRBV3-1,TGTGCCAGCAGCCACCTCGGGCAGGGGGAGACCCAGTACTTC,CASSHLGQGETQYF
once,TRBJ1-4,.,TRBV25-1,TGTGCCAGCGCCCGTACAGCACGTAATGAAAAACTGTTTTTT,CASARTARNEKLFF
few,TRBJ2-5,.,TRBV7-2,TGTGCCAGCAGCCTCAGCGCCCTGGGAGAGACCCAGTACTTC,CASSLSALGETQYF
.,TRBJ1-2,.,TRBV29-1,TGCAGCGTTCCTGGCTACACCTTC,CSVPGYTF
few,TRBJ2-3,.,TRBV4-2,TGTGCCAGCAGCCTGAATCGAGATACGCAGTATTTT,CASSLNRDTQYF
many,TRBJ2-7,.,TRBV5-1,TGCGCCAGCAGCTTGGATGCCTTCGCGAACGAGCAGTACTTC,CASSLDAFANEQYF
.,TRBJ2-1,TRBD2,TRBV6-1,TGTGCCAGCAGTGAAATGGGACTAGCGGGGGCCGCGATCAAGTTCTTC,CASSEMGLAGAAIKFF
.,TRBJ1-2,.,TRBV2,TGTGCCAGCAGTGAAGTAAGGAATGGCTACACCTTC,CASSEVRNGYTF
few,TRBJ1-4,.,TRBV10-3,TGTGCCATCAGTGAGTTAGGGACGGCCGAAAAACTGTTTTTT,CAISELGTAEKLFF
.,TRBJ1-1,TRBD1,TRBV28,TGTGCCAGCAGTTCCCCCGGGACAGGGGCCACTGAAGCTTTCTTT,CASSSPGTGATEAFF
.,TRBJ1-1,.,TRBV15,TGTGCCACCAGCAGAGATTTTATGGGGACAATCTCCACTGAAGCTTTCTTT,CATSRDFMGTISTEAFF
.,TRBJ2-5,TRBD1,TRBV9,TGTGCCAGCAGCGTAGGGGACAGATACCAAGAGACCCAGTACTTC,CASSVGDRYQETQYF
.,TRBJ2-3,TRBD2,TRBV20-1,TGCAGTTTCAGACTAGCGGGGGCAGATACGCAGTATTTT,CSFRLAGADTQYF
.,TRBJ2-7,TRBD2,TRBV25-1,TGTGCCAGCAGCGGGGGGATGCCCTACGAGCAGTACTTC,CASSGGMPYEQYF
few,TRBJ2-4,.,TRBV14,TGTGCCAGCAGCCAAGACGCAGGGCGTCGGGGCATTCAGTACTTC,CASSQDAGRRGIQYF
.,TRBJ2-3,.,TRBV12-3/TRBV12-4,TGTGCCAGCAGTCGCACGCGCGGGACAAGGGGAGTCACAGATACGCAGTATTTT,CASSRTRGTRGVTDTQYF
.,TRBJ2-7,TRBD2,TRBV20-1,TGCAGTGCTAGGAGCGGGGGGGACGAGCAGTACTTC,CSARSGGDEQYF
.,TRBJ1-4,.,TRBV4-1,TGCGCCAGCAGCCAAGAAAGCCAGGGCCCAACTAATGAAAAACTGTTTTTT,CASSQESQGPTNEKLFF
.,TRBJ2-7,.,TRBV10-1,TGCGCCAGCAGTGAGGACGCCCGGGGCTACAATGAGCAGTACTTC,CASSEDARGYNEQYF
.,TRBJ1-2,.,TRBV5-1,TGCGCCAGCAGCTTGGCCGACGGCATCCGGGGCTACACCTTC,CASSLADGIRGYTF
.,TRBJ2-3,.,TRBV6-5,TGTGCCAGCAGTACCCTCGTCCCTGATACGCAGTATTTT,CASSTLVPDTQYF
.,TRBJ2-3,TRBD1,TRBV20-1,TGCAGTGCTAGAGGACAGGGGGCTTGGACAGATACGCAGTATTTT,CSARGQGAWTDTQYF
.,TRBJ2-5,TRBD2,TRBV20-1,TGCAGTGCCACGGGCACTAGCGGGGGGCCGCAAGAGACCCAGTACTTC,CSATGTSGGPQETQYF
few,TRBJ1-4,TRBD1,TRBV15,TGTGCCACCAGCAGACCGGGACAGGGTAATGAAAAACTGTTTTTT,CATSRPGQGNEKLFF
few,TRBJ2-4,.,TRBV6-2/TRBV6-3,TGTGCCAGCAGTTACTCGGGACCCGTTGGCCAGTACTTC,CASSYSGPVGQYF
many,TRBJ2-5,TRBD1,TRBV15,TGTGCCACCTCAGGGGGACGGGAGACCCAGTACTTC,CATSGGRETQYF
.,TRBJ2-1,.,TRBV10-3,TGTGCCATCAGTGAGGGTTTGCATGAGCAGTTCTTC,CAISEGLHEQFF
.,TRBJ2-1,.,TRBV5-1,TGCGCCAGCAGAGTGCAAGGAGATGAGCAGTTCTTC,CASRVQGDEQFF
few,TRBJ2-3,.,TRBV19,TGTGCCAGTACGACAGGAATATTCACAGATACGCAGTATTTT,CASTTGIFTDTQYF
once,TRBJ2-3,TRBD2,TRBV10-3,TGTGCCATCAGTGAGCGGGGGGGGAGCACAGATACGCAGTATTTT,CAISERGGSTDTQYF
.,TRBJ1-3,.,TRBV14,TGTGCCAGCAGCCAAGATTATGGGCGCTCTGGAAACACCATATATTTT,CASSQDYGRSGNTIYF
.,TRBJ2-1,.,TRBV3-1,TGTGCCAGCAGCCAAGGTTTTGCGGGCGAGTCCTACAATGAGCAGTTCTTC,CASSQGFAGESYNEQFF
.,TRBJ2-1,.,TRBV20-1,TGCAGTGCCGAGGGGGGGGCAAGGTACAATGAGCAGTTCTTC,CSAEGGARYNEQFF
many,TRBJ2-5,TRBD2,TRBV29-1,TGCAGCGCTGGACTAGCCGGGGCAGGAGAGACCCAGTACTTC,CSAGLAGAGETQYF
few,TRBJ2-3,.,TRBV3-1,TGTGCCAGCAGCCAAGAAAGCGACCCCAGCACAGATACGCAGTATTTT,CASSQESDPSTDTQYF
.,TRBJ1-5,TRBD1,TRBV2,TGTGCCAGCAGTTTACAGGGGTCCGACAATCAGCCCCAGCATTTT,CASSLQGSDNQPQHF
.,TRBJ2-7,TRBD2,TRBV3-1,TGTGCCAGCAGCCAATCCCGACTAGCGGGGAAAGAGACCAAGTACTTC,CASSQSRLAGKETKYF
.,TRBJ1-2,.,TRBV5-1,TGCGCCAGCAGCGTGGGACAATCGGGCTATGGCCACACCTTC,CASSVGQSGYGHTF
.,TRBJ2-5,TRBD2,TRBV9,TGTGCCAGCAGCGCCCGCGGGACTAGCGGGGGGGAGACCCAGTACTTC,CASSARGTSGGETQYF
.,TRBJ1-2,.,TRBV20-1,TGCAGTGCTAGGGCGGGACGCATCTATGGCTACACCTTC,CSARAGRIYGYTF
.,TRBJ2-7,.,TRBV7-9,TGTGCCGGCAGCTCCCAGGGAGGTCGGGTCGAGCAGTACTTC,CAGSSQGGRVEQYF
.,TRBJ1-4,.,TRBV25-1,TGTGCCAGCAGTGAATTAAGGGAGGCAGCTAATGAAAAACTGTTTTTT,CASSELREAANEKLFF
.,TRBJ2-3,.,TRBV20-1,TGCAGTGCCGTGGGTAGCCGGGACCTGAAAGATACGCAGTATTTT,CSAVGSRDLKDTQYF
few,TRBJ2-7,TRBD2,TRBV27,TGTGCCAGCCAGCCGGCCAGCGGGGGTCGCGAGCAGTACTTC,CASQPASGGREQYF
.,TRBJ2-7,TRBD2,TRBV7-6,TGTGCCAGCAGCTCTAGCGGGGCCAACTACAATGAGCAGTACTTC,CASSSSGANYNEQYF
few,TRBJ1-5,TRBD1,TRBV7-9,TGTGCCAGCAGTCCTTCACCGGGACAGGGGGGTAATAGCAATCAGCCCCAGCATTTT,CASSPSPGQGGNSNQPQHF
.,TRBJ2-5,.,TRBV5-1,TGCGCCAGCAGCCCCGGGACTGTCGGGACCCAGTACTTC,CASSPGTVGTQYF
.,TRBJ2-4,TRBD1,TRBV5-1,TGCGCCAGCAGCTACCTCCTAACAGGGGAAAACATTCAGTACTTC,CASSYLLTGENIQYF
.,TRBJ2-7,.,TRBV11-3,TGTGCCAGCAGCTTAGCTGCTAGATCCGAGCAGTACTTC,CASSLAARSEQYF
.,TRBJ2-5,TRBD2,TRBV7-6,TGTGCCAGCAGCTTAGGGACTAGCGCTTGGGAGACCCAGTACTTC,CASSLGTSAWETQYF
many,TRBJ2-5,.,TRBV4-1,TGCGCCAGCAGCCAAACCTCCCAAACATACCAAGAGACCCAGTACTTC,CASSQTSQTYQETQYF
few,TRBJ2-7,.,TRBV7-9,TGTGCCAGCAGCGCATCCGGGTACTACGAGCAGTACTTC,CASSASGYYEQYF
.,TRBJ2-1,.,TRBV3-1,TGTGCCAGCAGCCAAGGACGGGCCCAGTTCTTC,CASSQGRAQFF
.,TRBJ2-4,.,TRBV9,TGTGCCAGCAGCGTAGCTGGCGGTACACTTCTTGGGGAGCAGTACTTC,CASSVAGGTLLGEQYF
few,TRBJ2-1,TRBD1,TRBV24-1,TGTGCCACCAGTGACAGGACAGGCCTATCCTACAATGAGCAGTTCTTC,CATSDRTGLSYNEQFF